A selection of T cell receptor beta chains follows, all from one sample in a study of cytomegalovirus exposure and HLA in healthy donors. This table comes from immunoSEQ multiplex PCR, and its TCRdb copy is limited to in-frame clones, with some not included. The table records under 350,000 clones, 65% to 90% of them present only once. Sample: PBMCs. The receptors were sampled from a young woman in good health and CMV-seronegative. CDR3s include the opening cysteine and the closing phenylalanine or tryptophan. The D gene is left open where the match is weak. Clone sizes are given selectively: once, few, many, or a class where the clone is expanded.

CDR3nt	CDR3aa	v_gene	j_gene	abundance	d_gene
TGTGCCACATCCGGGACAGGGAAATCCAAGCAGTACTTC	CATSGTGKSKQYF	TRBV19	TRBJ2-7	.	TRBD1
TGCGCCAGCAGCTTGGCGCCCGGGAGCCTTAACTATGGCTACACCTTC	CASSLAPGSLNYGYTF	TRBV5-1	TRBJ1-2	.	.
TGTGCCAGCAGTGACCAAGCGGGGCTTCGGAATGAGCAGTTCTTC	CASSDQAGLRNEQFF	TRBV6-4	TRBJ2-1	.	TRBD2
TGTGCCTGGAGTGGGGGACAGGTTGCCTTCTCTGGAAACACCATATATTTT	CAWSGGQVAFSGNTIYF	TRBV30	TRBJ1-3	.	TRBD1
TGTGCCAGCAGTTCGGCAACAGGGGCCTTCAATCAGCCCCAGCATTTT	CASSSATGAFNQPQHF	TRBV28	TRBJ1-5	few	TRBD1
TGCGCCAGCGGACGGGGAGACTCCTACAATGAGCAGTTCTTC	CASGRGDSYNEQFF	TRBV5-1	TRBJ2-1	.	.
TGTGCCAGCAGTCCGACCCGGGACAGTAGTCCTTCACCCCTCCACTTT	CASSPTRDSSPSPLHF	TRBV2	TRBJ1-6	.	TRBD1
TGTGCCAGCAGCTCTGGAGTAGGGGGCGAACAAAAACTGTTTTTT	CASSSGVGGEQKLFF	TRBV5-6	TRBJ1-4	.	TRBD1
TGCGCCAGCAGTCAATCGGGCAGATCTGGTTTCTGTGTCTACGAGCAGTACTTC	CASSQSGRSGFCVYEQYF	TRBV23-1	TRBJ2-7	.	.
TGTGCCAGCAGCTTAGAGCCCCAGGGGACCCACGAGCAGTACTTC	CASSLEPQGTHEQYF	TRBV7-9	TRBJ2-7	.	.
TGTGCCAGCACCGTAGTCAGGGATCACGGGGAGCTGTTTTTT	CASTVVRDHGELFF	TRBV27	TRBJ2-2	.	.
TGTGCCAGCAGCCTCAGTCTAGCGGTCTCGGATGAGCAGTTCTTC	CASSLSLAVSDEQFF	TRBV9	TRBJ2-1	.	TRBD2
TGTGCCAGCAGCCGGGGGACTAGCGGTGTCACCTACGAGCAGTACTTC	CASSRGTSGVTYEQYF	TRBV11-2	TRBJ2-7	many	TRBD2
TGTGCCAGCAGCCTACAGGGGTTGCGAAGCCGGACCCCTCGGCAGTACTTC	CASSLQGLRSRTPRQYF	TRBV14	TRBJ2-7	.	TRBD1
TGTGCCTGGAGCGCCGCCCGAGCTTATGGCTACACCTTC	CAWSAARAYGYTF	TRBV30	TRBJ1-2	.	.
TGTGCCAGCAGCTTAGCTAGGGGCCAAGAGACCCAGTACTTC	CASSLARGQETQYF	TRBV7-2	TRBJ2-5	few	.
TGTGCCAGCAGAGACCCAGGGGGCGGAGGCTACACCTTC	CASRDPGGGGYTF	TRBV7-3	TRBJ1-2	many	TRBD1
TGTGCCAGCAGCTCGCCCGGGACAGGGGTCGGCTACACCTTC	CASSSPGTGVGYTF	TRBV11-1	TRBJ1-2	.	TRBD1
TGTGCCAGCCGGGACAGGGGGTCCCGGGAGCAGTTCTTC	CASRDRGSREQFF	TRBV2	TRBJ2-1	.	TRBD1
TGTGCCTGGAGTACCGGGACAGGTACATGGGCCCAGCATTTT	CAWSTGTGTWAQHF	TRBV30	TRBJ1-5	.	TRBD1
TGCGCCAGCAATAGCGGGGGGTTCCAAGAGACCCAGTACTTC	CASNSGGFQETQYF	TRBV5-1	TRBJ2-5	.	TRBD2
TGTGCCTGGAGTGTAGCTGGGACGGGGGTAGCTTTCTTT	CAWSVAGTGVAFF	TRBV30	TRBJ1-1	.	.
TGTGCCAGCAGTTACGGGTCCACTACCGCCTATGGCTACACCTTC	CASSYGSTTAYGYTF	TRBV6-5	TRBJ1-2	.	.
TGTGCCAGCAGCAGCCGACAGGAAGGCTACGAGCAGTACTTC	CASSSRQEGYEQYF	TRBV9	TRBJ2-7	.	.
TGTGCCAGCAGCGTTACGGGAGAGGTGAACATTCAGTACTTC	CASSVTGEVNIQYF	TRBV9	TRBJ2-4	.	.
TGTGCCAGCAGCCAAGATGAGAGACTAGCGGGAGAAGAGACCCAGTACTTC	CASSQDERLAGEETQYF	TRBV14	TRBJ2-5	.	TRBD2
TGTGCCAGTAGCCTGCTCAGGGGGCAAGGCTATGGCTACACCTTC	CASSLLRGQGYGYTF	TRBV19	TRBJ1-2	.	TRBD1
TGTGCCAGCAGTGGGCAAGCGGGAGCTGTAGATACGCAGTATTTT	CASSGQAGAVDTQYF	TRBV27	TRBJ2-3	.	TRBD2
TGTGCCAGCAGAGGTCCTACTAGCGGGAGGGGGACCCAGTACTTC	CASRGPTSGRGTQYF	TRBV6-5	TRBJ2-5	.	TRBD2
TGTGCCAGCAGCTTAATCACGGCTCGCGGGCCAGACCAAGAGACCCAGTACTTC	CASSLITARGPDQETQYF	TRBV7-6	TRBJ2-5	.	.
TGTGCCAGCAGTTTACCCAGGGGGTATGGCTACACCTTC	CASSLPRGYGYTF	TRBV28	TRBJ1-2	.	TRBD1
TGTGCCAGCAGCTTGCGACTAGCGGGAGGAATGGATACGCAGTATTTT	CASSLRLAGGMDTQYF	TRBV5-6	TRBJ2-3	.	TRBD2
TGTGCCACCGGAGCCGGGACAGGGGATTACGAGCAGTACTTC	CATGAGTGDYEQYF	TRBV19	TRBJ2-7	.	TRBD1
TGTGCCAGCAGTTTGCCGACAGGGTGGAACACTGAAGCTTTCTTT	CASSLPTGWNTEAFF	TRBV28	TRBJ1-1	.	TRBD1
TGTGCCAGCAGCACAGACCGGGCGGGGAACTATGGCTACACCTTC	CASSTDRAGNYGYTF	TRBV11-3	TRBJ1-2	.	.
TGCGCCAGCTCATCAATGGGCAGCACTGAAGCTTTCTTT	CASSSMGSTEAFF	TRBV5-1	TRBJ1-1	.	.
TGTGCCAGCAGCCCTTCAGGGTTGTGGCAGCCCCAGCATTTT	CASSPSGLWQPQHF	TRBV5-6	TRBJ1-5	.	.
TGCGCCAGCAGCGAGGGGGGCGGGGGCCCCTACGAGCAGTACTTC	CASSEGGGGPYEQYF	TRBV5-1	TRBJ2-7	.	.
TGTGCCAGCAGCCCTGACAAGGGGGCTTGGGCGGACGAGCAGTACTTC	CASSPDKGAWADEQYF	TRBV7-9	TRBJ2-7	.	TRBD1
TGTGCCAGCAGTTTACGGGCGGAAGGACAGAATGAAAAACTGTTTTTT	CASSLRAEGQNEKLFF	TRBV28	TRBJ1-4	.	.
TGTGCCAGCAGCGTCTCCGCAGGGGTAACCCACGAGCAGTACTTC	CASSVSAGVTHEQYF	TRBV7-2	TRBJ2-7	.	.
TGTGCCAGTAGTATCGGCAGGGGCTTGACCTTC	CASSIGRGLTF	TRBV19	TRBJ1-2	once	.
TGTGCCTGGAGTCCCTCATCGGCGGGCGACACTGAAGCTTTCTTT	CAWSPSSAGDTEAFF	TRBV30	TRBJ1-1	few	.
TGTGCCAGCAGTAGCCCGGGACTAGCGGGGGCAAAGACCCAGTACTTC	CASSSPGLAGAKTQYF	TRBV27	TRBJ2-5	.	TRBD2